Below, 19 T cell receptor beta chains from the same sample are listed, as sequenced in a study of shared clonotypes between healthy human individuals. Sequencing was performed with immunoSEQ multiplex PCR; in TCRdb, only in-frame clones are kept and a portion is missing. The sample includes 550,000 to 700,000 clones, 60% to 75% of them seen just once. The sample consisted of memory CD4+ T cells sorted from blood. The sample's subset: CD45RA-negative fraction. The source is a woman aged 25 to 39 in good health.

To note about this clone: At the DNA level, this CDR3 is encoded by other sequences in the same sample as well. The rearrangement uses TRBV28 and TRBJ2-3; TRBD2 is a possible D gene (5 bases). V lost 2 bases, J lost 4 bases, and 7 bases lay in between. CDR1 is MDHEN, CDR2 SYDVKM, per germline. The CDR3 length is 13 residues. For the CDR3, the DNA is TGTGCCAGCAGTTTAGGCGGGCCAGATACGCAGTATTTT. This translates into CASSLGGPDTQYF.

The genes are TRBV5-1 and TRBJ2-5; perhaps TRBD2 as D (7 bases). The V and J ends lost 7 bases and 7 bases respectively, with 23 bases between them. The CDR3 length is 15 residues. Germline loops: CDR1 SGHRS, CDR2 YFSETQ. CDR3 amino acids: CASGPGGAGTGTQYF. The CDR3 DNA reads TGCGCCAGCGGCCCGGGGGGCGCAGGAACCGGGACCCAGTACTTC.

The CDR3 region has the DNA TGTGCCACCAGCAGAGTTAGGGAGTATGGCACAGATACGCAGTATTTT. The encoded protein is CATSRVREYGTDTQYF. The J gene is TRBJ2-3, the V gene TRBV15; a weak D match, TRBD2 (5 bases). Trimming shortened V by 1 base and J by 1 base, and 12 bases separated the two germline ends. Germline-derived CDR1 and CDR2 are LNHNV and YYDKDF (reference sequence). This CDR3 region has 16 residues.

V gene TRBV6-1 combines with J gene TRBJ2-7; a weak D match, TRBD2 (6 bases). Germline V gene lookup returns CDR1 MNHNS and CDR2 SASEGT. This CDR3 region has 12 residues. Between the trimmed V and J ends, which lost 6 bases and 4 bases, there was a span of 10 bases. This CDR3 reads CASSGTRYEQYF. The CDR3 DNA is TGTGCCAGCAGCGGGACTCGTTACGAGCAGTACTTC.

The chain joins TRBV6-1 to TRBJ1-3; 9 bases fit TRBD1. Per the germline V gene, CDR1 is MNHNS and CDR2 is SASEGT. V was pared by 6 bases and J by 4 bases, with 4 bases of the junction left unmatched. The CDR3 length is 14 residues. This CDR3 reads CASRQTGGGNTIYF. The DNA for the CDR3 is TGTGCCAGCAGACAAACAGGGGGCGGAAACACCATATATTTT.

The chain has TRBV28 and TRBJ2-7; tentatively, D is TRBD1 (5 bases). The CDR3 is made up of 13 amino acids. Germline CDR1 is MDHEN and CDR2 is SYDVKM. V was trimmed by 1 base and J by 5 bases, leaving 9 bases between them. The CDR3 spells CASSLFSGHEQYF. CDR3 coding DNA: TGTGCCAGCAGTTTATTTTCAGGGCACGAGCAGTACTTC. Drawing the rest from reference TRBV28 and TRBJ2-7, the complete variable domain is DVKVTQSSRYLVKRTGEKVFLECVQDMDHENMFWYRQDPGLGLRLIYFSYDVKMKEKGDIPEGYSVSREKKERFSLILESASTNQTSMYLCASSLFSGHEQYFGPGTRLTVT.

This rearrangement joins TRBV5-1 to TRBJ1-1; possible D gene TRBD1, 5 bases. The CDR3 sequence is 14 residues long. Germline CDR1 and CDR2: SGHRS and YFSETQ. The ends were cut back, 1 base at V and 8 bases at J, with 15 bases in the middle. The CDR3 bases are TGCGCCAGCAGCTTGCCCGGGACGCTTGGGGAAGCTTTCTTT. Protein product: CASSLPGTLGEAFF.

The rearrangement uses TRBV4-1 and TRBJ1-3, with 8 nucleotides matching TRBD1. The CDR3 covers 16 residues. CDR1 is MGHRA and CDR2 is YSYEKL in the germline V gene. Trimming took 5 bases from V and 4 from J; bases not matched to a gene: 10. CDR3 loop: CASSSSGGASGNTIYF. The CDR3 nucleotides are TGCGCCAGCAGCAGCTCAGGGGGCGCTTCCGGAAACACCATATATTTT.

This clone was counted a few times. The chain employs TRBV27 and TRBJ2-5; D gene unclear. V lost 4 bases, J lost 0 bases, and 0 bases lay in between. Germline V gene lookup returns CDR1 MNHEY and CDR2 SMNVEV (reference sequence). CDR3 length: 11 residues. CDR3 nucleotides: TGTGCCAGCAGTTACCAAGAGACCCAGTACTTC. Its protein is CASSYQETQYF.

The gene calls are TRBV27 and TRBJ2-1, with TRBD2 matching 7 bases. Germline assignment: CDR1 MNHEY and CDR2 SMNVEV (reference sequence). The CDR3 runs 17 residues. V shed 0 bases and J 11 bases; nucleotides not matched to a gene: 16. The CDR3 nucleotides read TGTGCCAGCAGTTTATCGAATGTGGCTAGCGGAACGGGGCAGCAGTTCTTC. Encoded protein: CASSLSNVASGTGQQFF.

The J gene is TRBJ1-2, the V gene TRBV14; 7 nucleotides agree with TRBD1. Germline V lookup: CDR1 SGHDN, CDR2 FVKESK. V shed 0 bases, J shed 6 bases, and the junction held 10 bases outside the gene matches. This CDR3 has 16 amino acids. In DNA form, the CDR3 reads TGTGCCAGCAGCCAAGAACCCGGAGGGGGCTACAATGGCTACACCTTC. This translates into CASSQEPGGGYNGYTF.

The rearrangement joins TRBV30 to TRBJ2-5, with a tentative D call TRBD1 (5 bases). The CDR3 is made up of 12 amino acids. The ends were cut back, 4 bases at V and 1 base at J, with 7 bases in the middle. Germline CDR1 is GTSNPN and CDR2 is SVGIG (reference sequence). CDR3 region: CAWIQGQETQYF. In DNA form, the CDR3 reads TGTGCCTGGATTCAGGGCCAAGAGACCCAGTACTTC.

This clone was recorded only once. The rearrangement joins TRBV6-1 to TRBJ2-7; 7 bases line up with TRBD1. Germline values: CDR1 MNHNS, CDR2 SASEGT. V shed 8 bases and J 0 bases; nucleotides not matched to a gene: 10. CDR3 length: 15 residues. CDR3 DNA: TGTGCCAGCGGGGCCGGGACAGACCACTCCTACGAGCAGTACTTC. Protein sequence: CASGAGTDHSYEQYF.

This chain links TRBV6-1 with TRBJ2-1; D is uncertain. V was trimmed by 1 base and J by 7 bases, leaving 5 bases between them. Germline assignment: CDR1 MNHNS and CDR2 SASEGT. The CDR3 runs 12 residues. The CDR3 spells CASSEVRNEQFF. For the CDR3, the DNA is TGTGCCAGCAGTGAAGTCCGGAATGAGCAGTTCTTC.

The sample holds one count of this clone. This sample includes further DNA sequences coding for the same CDR3. The V call is TRBV28, the J call TRBJ2-7, with TRBD2 as a possible D gene (6 bases). The germline gives CDR1 MDHEN, CDR2 SYDVKM. The CDR3 covers 14 residues. V was clipped by 4 bases and J by 3 bases, with 13 bases between them. CDR3 amino acids: CASSSLAADYEQYF. CDR3 bases: TGTGCCAGCAGTTCACTAGCAGCCGACTACGAGCAGTACTTC.

This rearrangement joins TRBV5-1 to TRBJ1-5, with a weak D call TRBD1 (5 bases). The V gene lost 1 base and the J gene lost 5 bases, with 10 bases spanning the gap. Germline loops: CDR1 SGHRS, CDR2 YFSETQ. CDR3 size: 14 residues. The CDR3 nucleotides read TGCGCCAGCAGCTTGTCCGGGACCCATCAGCCCCAGCATTTT. Protein sequence: CASSLSGTHQPQHF.

The gene calls are TRBV28 and TRBJ2-7; no clear D gene. V lost 2 bases and J 0 bases, leaving 5 bases between the germline ends. Germline V CDR1 and CDR2: MDHEN, SYDVKM. This CDR3 comprises 13 residues. The CDR3 DNA is TGTGCCAGCAGTTTAGCCAGCTCCTACGAGCAGTACTTC. It encodes CASSLASSYEQYF. The full variable domain, with the rest looked up from reference TRBV28 and TRBJ2-7, is DVKVTQSSRYLVKRTGEKVFLECVQDMDHENMFWYRQDPGLGLRLIYFSYDVKMKEKGDIPEGYSVSREKKERFSLILESASTNQTSMYLCASSLASSYEQYFGPGTRLTVT.

The chain links TRBV10-3 to TRBJ1-5, with a weak D call TRBD1 (5 bases). V shed 2 bases and J shed 9 bases, with 17 bases lying between them. CDR1 is ENHRY, CDR2 SYGVKD, per germline. The CDR3 extends over 15 amino acids. The CDR3 bases are TGTGCCATCAGTGAGGGGGACGGCGATAGATGGCCCCAGCATTTT. The encoded protein is CAISEGDGDRWPQHF.

The chain employs TRBV2 and TRBJ2-3; a weak D match, TRBD2 (5 bases). CDR1 and CDR2 from the germline V gene are SNHLY and FYNNEI. Trimming removed 6 bases from V and 1 base from J, with 17 bases in between. The CDR3 has 16 residues. DNA for the CDR3: TGTGCCAGCAGGGGGTCAGCGGAGGCGGGCACAGATACGCAGTATTTT. Amino acid sequence: CASRGSAEAGTDTQYF.